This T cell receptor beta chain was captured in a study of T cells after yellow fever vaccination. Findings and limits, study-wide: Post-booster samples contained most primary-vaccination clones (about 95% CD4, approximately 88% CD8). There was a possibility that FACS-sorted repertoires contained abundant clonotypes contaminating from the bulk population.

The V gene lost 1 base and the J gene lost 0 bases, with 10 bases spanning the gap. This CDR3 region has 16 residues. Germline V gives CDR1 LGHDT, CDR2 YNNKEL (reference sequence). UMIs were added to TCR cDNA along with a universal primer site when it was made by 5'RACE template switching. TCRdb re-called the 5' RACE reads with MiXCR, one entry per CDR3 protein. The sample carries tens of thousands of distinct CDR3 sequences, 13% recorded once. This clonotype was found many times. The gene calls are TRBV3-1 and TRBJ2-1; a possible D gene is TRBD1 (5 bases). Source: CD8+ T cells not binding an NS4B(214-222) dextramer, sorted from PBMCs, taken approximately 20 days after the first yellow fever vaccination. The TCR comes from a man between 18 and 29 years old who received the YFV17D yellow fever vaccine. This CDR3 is CASSQVQGSSYNEQFF. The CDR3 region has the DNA TGTGCCAGCAGCCAAGTCCAGGGTAGCTCCTACAATGAGCAGTTCTTC.